These T cell receptor beta chains were read from a single sample in a study of CD8 T cells in cerebrospinal fluid in Alzheimer's disease. TCRdb processed the 10x single-cell sequencing reads again and assigns one entry to each CDR3 protein, with no DNA. This repertoire includes approximately 1,100 distinct CDR3 sequences. The sample taken for sequencing was cerebrospinal fluid. All receptors come from a human donor in good health. Both conserved end residues are part of each CDR3. Expanded clones are given a class, and other clones once, few, many or no size at all.

size | J | V | CDR3
large | TRBJ1-3 | TRBV5-6 | CASGYRSSGNTIYF
large | TRBJ2-1 | TRBV7-9 | CASSLAQGPHNEQFF
medium-sized | TRBJ1-5 | TRBV19 | CASSGIHEPQHF
. | TRBJ2-5 | TRBV6-2/TRBV6-3 | CASTTSAGGSLETQYF
medium-sized | TRBJ2-3 | TRBV2 | CASSGRQGADTQYF
medium-sized | TRBJ2-7 | TRBV5-1 | CASSPGLAGAYEQYF
medium-sized | TRBJ1-6 | TRBV11-2 | CASSYTGRGGSPLHF
. | TRBJ2-2 | TRBV27 | CASSSGGGGELFF
medium-sized | TRBJ1-4 | TRBV29-1 | CSVDQGSGEKLFF
. | TRBJ2-7 | TRBV11-1 | CASSIYLCSVIRDGGFYF
medium-sized | TRBJ2-7 | TRBV5-4 | CASSGGTGGILYEQYF
large | TRBJ1-1 | TRBV20-1 | CSAREGRREDTEAFF
medium-sized | TRBJ1-2 | TRBV27 | CASSSWAGDSRDGYTF
medium-sized | TRBJ2-7 | TRBV5-4 | CASSLGSGSRGGDYEQYF
large | TRBJ1-4 | TRBV12-3/TRBV12-4 | CASTRWGAREKLFF
medium-sized | TRBJ2-1 | TRBV19 | CASSIVGKGHEQFF
medium-sized | TRBJ2-2 | TRBV18 | CASSPEDSMNTGELFF
medium-sized | TRBJ1-1 | TRBV20-1 | CSARDLRKGFTEAFF
. | TRBJ2-7 | TRBV7-2 | CASSLGRYYEQYF
medium-sized | TRBJ2-2 | TRBV18 | CASSPLYKGGYNTGELFF
medium-sized | TRBJ2-7 | TRBV4-1 | CASSQVGGRLFEQYF
medium-sized | TRBJ2-1 | TRBV10-2 | CASSELKTSGRGNEQFF
medium-sized | TRBJ2-7 | TRBV27 | CASRTGNSYEQYF
medium-sized | TRBJ2-3 | TRBV2 | CASRSTGQDTQYF
large | TRBJ2-3 | TRBV5-1 | CASNEASTDTQYF
medium-sized | TRBJ1-1 | TRBV6-5 | CASKLLGGNTEAFF
large | TRBJ2-7 | TRBV10-3 | CAISAMTEDEQYF
medium-sized | TRBJ2-2 | TRBV6-5 | CASSYTTGSFTGELFF
medium-sized | TRBJ1-2 | TRBV9 | CASSPNLDLKNGYTF
large | TRBJ2-1 | TRBV3-1 | CASSQAPPGEQFF
. | TRBJ2-1 | TRBV15 | CATSRARGGLHNEQFF
large | TRBJ2-7 | TRBV7-9 | CASSLEREQYF